This T cell receptor beta chain was recorded in a study of shared clonotypes between healthy human individuals. Study as a whole: With ages of 18 to 49, the donors were a couple of women and three men.

Sequencing was performed with immunoSEQ multiplex PCR; in TCRdb, only in-frame clones are kept and a portion is missing. Counted here are over 1.4 million clones, roughly 97% occurring once; the ten biggest clones make up approximately 1%. Notes on this clone: Its antigen is still unknown.

General study results and limits: Clonotype sharing among donors likely depends on sequencing depth.

All the donors were Caucasian adults who lived in Nashville, Tennessee. The CD4+ fraction was divided into a CD45RA+ naive subset and a CD45RA-negative memory subset. Sequenced input: naive CD4+ T cells sorted from blood. Sample subset: CD45RA+ positively selected. The receptor was isolated from a man aged 25-40 years in good health.

CDR3 region: CASRVTSGPNTGELFF. CDR3 in DNA: TGCGCCAGCAGAGTAACTAGCGGGCCGAACACCGGGGAGCTGTTTTTT. The chain is built from TRBV5-1 and TRBJ2-2; TRBD2 matches 9 bases. V was clipped by 5 bases and J by 0 bases; unmatched bases: 5. The CDR3 consists of 16 residues. Germline V CDR1 and CDR2: SGHRS, YFSETQ.